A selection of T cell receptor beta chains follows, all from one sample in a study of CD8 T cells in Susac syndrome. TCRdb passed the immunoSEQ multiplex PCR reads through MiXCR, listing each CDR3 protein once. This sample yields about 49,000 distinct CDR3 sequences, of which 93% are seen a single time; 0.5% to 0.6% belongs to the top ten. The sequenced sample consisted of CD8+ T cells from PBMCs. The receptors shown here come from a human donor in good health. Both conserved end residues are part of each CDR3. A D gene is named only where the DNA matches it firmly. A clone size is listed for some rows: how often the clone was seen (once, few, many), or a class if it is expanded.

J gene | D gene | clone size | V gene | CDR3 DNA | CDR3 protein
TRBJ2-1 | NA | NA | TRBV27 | TGTGCCAGCAGTTTCACAGTGGGGGGTGAGCAGTTCTTC | CASSFTVGGEQFF
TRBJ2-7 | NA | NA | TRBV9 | TGTGCCAGCAGCTCCGGTAGCGCCGCCTACGAGCAGTACTTC | CASSSGSAAYEQYF
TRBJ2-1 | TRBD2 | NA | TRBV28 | TGTGCCAGCAGTTTGCCGGGAGGGCCCTGGAATGAGCAGTTCTTC | CASSLPGGPWNEQFF
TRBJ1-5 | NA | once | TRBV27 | TGTGCCAGCAGTTTATCATCAGGAACGAATCAGCCCCAGCATTTT | CASSLSSGTNQPQHF
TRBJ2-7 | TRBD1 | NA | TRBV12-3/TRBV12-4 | TGTGCCAGCAGTTTAGGCGCAGGACAGGTACCCTCCTACGAGCAGTACTTC | CASSLGAGQVPSYEQYF
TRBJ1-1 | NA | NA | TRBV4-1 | TGCGCCAGCAGCCCTAAAGGGCAGGGGTTGGCTGAAGCTTTCTTT | CASSPKGQGLAEAFF
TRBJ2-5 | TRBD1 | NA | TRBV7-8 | TGTGCCAGCGGCACACGGACAGGGGCCCAAGAGACCCAGTACTTC | CASGTRTGAQETQYF
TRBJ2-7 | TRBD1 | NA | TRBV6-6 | TGTGCCAGCAGCCAGGACAGGGCAAGCTCCTACGAGCAGTACTTC | CASSQDRASSYEQYF
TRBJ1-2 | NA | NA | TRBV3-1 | TGTGCCAGCACCAGAAAGCCAGGGCTGGGCTACACCTTC | CASTRKPGLGYTF
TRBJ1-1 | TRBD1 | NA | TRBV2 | TGTGCCAGCCTGACAGGGGTGAACACTGAAGCTTTCTTT | CASLTGVNTEAFF
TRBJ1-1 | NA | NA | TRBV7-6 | TGTGCCAGCAGCTTAGCCCGGGACACGTTTGGTTTGGCTTTCTTT | CASSLARDTFGLAFF
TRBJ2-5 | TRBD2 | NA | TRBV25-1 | TGTGCCAGCAGTGAAGGGAGAGCGGGAGATACTCCGTACTTC | CASSEGRAGDTPYF
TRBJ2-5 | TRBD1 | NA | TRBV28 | TGTGCCACGGCCCGGGACAGGGGTAGGGAGACCCAGTACTTC | CATARDRGRETQYF
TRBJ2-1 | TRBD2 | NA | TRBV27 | TGTGCCAGCAGTCCGCCGACTAGCGGGAGCGGTGAGCAGTTCTTC | CASSPPTSGSGEQFF
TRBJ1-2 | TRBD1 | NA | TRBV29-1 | TGCAGCGTTCAGGGGGAGTTTCTTGGCTACACCTTC | CSVQGEFLGYTF
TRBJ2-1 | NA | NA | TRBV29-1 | TGCAGCGTCAACGCCGGGACAAACAATTACAATGAGCAGTTCTTC | CSVNAGTNNYNEQFF
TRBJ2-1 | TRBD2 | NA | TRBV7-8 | TGTGCCAGCAGCCCGGGACTAGAGTACGGCAATGAGCAGTTCTTC | CASSPGLEYGNEQFF
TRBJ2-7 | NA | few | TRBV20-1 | TGCAGTGCTAGAGACGATGGCAGGGACTCCTACGAGCAGTACTTC | CSARDDGRDSYEQYF
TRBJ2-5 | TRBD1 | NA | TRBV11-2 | TGTGCCAGCAGCTTAGTCCCCGGCCAGGGGGAAGAGACCCAGTACTTC | CASSLVPGQGEETQYF
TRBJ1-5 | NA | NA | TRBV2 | TGTGCCAGCAGCGGACGAGGTGACAATCAGCCCCAGCATTTT | CASSGRGDNQPQHF
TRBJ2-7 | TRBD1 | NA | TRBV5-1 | TGCGCCAGCAGCTTTGACAGGGCCCTTATCTACGAGCAGTACTTC | CASSFDRALIYEQYF
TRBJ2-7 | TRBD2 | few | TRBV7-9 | TGTGCCAGCAGCTTAGATCCTAGCGGGACCTACGAGCAGTACTTC | CASSLDPSGTYEQYF
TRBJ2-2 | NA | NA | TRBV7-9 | TGTGCCAGCAGCTTCGACGAAACCGGGGAGCTGTTTTTT | CASSFDETGELFF
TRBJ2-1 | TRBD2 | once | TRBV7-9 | TGTGCCAGCAGCCTTAGCGGGAGGGCCGGGAATGAGCAGTTCTTC | CASSLSGRAGNEQFF
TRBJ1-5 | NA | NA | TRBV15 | TGTGCCACCAGCAGGGAGAATCAGCCCCAGCATTTT | CATSRENQPQHF
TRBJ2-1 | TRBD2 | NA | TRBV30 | TGTGCCTGGAGTGTATTAGCGGGAGGATGGAATGAGCAGTTCTTC | CAWSVLAGGWNEQFF
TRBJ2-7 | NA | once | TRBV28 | TGTGCCAGCAGTTTCCCGGGTAGGGCCCACGAGCAGTACTTC | CASSFPGRAHEQYF
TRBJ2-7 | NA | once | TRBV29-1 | TGCAGCGTTGCCCGGGGCTACGAGCAGTACTTC | CSVARGYEQYF
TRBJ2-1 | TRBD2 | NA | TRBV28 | TGTGCCAGCAGTCCCCGGACTAGCGGCAATGAGCAGTTCTTC | CASSPRTSGNEQFF
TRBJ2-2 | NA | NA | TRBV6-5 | TGTGCCAGCAGTCGGACGAGCGGGACCGGGGAGCTGTTTTTT | CASSRTSGTGELFF
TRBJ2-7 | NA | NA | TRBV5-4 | TGTGCCAGCAGCTTAGATCCGAACTCCTACGAGCAGTACTTC | CASSLDPNSYEQYF
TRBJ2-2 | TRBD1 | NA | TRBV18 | TGTGCCAGCTCACCCGACATGTCGACAGGGTTATACACCGGGGAGCTGTTTTTT | CASSPDMSTGLYTGELFF
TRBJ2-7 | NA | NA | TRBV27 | TGTGCCAGCAGTTCAGGGACACTTTACTACGAGCAGTACTTC | CASSSGTLYYEQYF
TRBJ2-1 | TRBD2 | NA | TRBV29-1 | TGCAGCGTATTTCCGGAGACGGGAGGGAATGAGCAGTTCTTC | CSVFPETGGNEQFF
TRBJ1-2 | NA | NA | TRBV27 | TGTGCCAGCAGTTTATCGAGCAGGACGAATGGCTACACCTTC | CASSLSSRTNGYTF
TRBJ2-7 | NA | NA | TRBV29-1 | TGCAGCGTTGAAGAGAGGGCGTCCCTACCCTACGAGCAGTACTTC | CSVEERASLPYEQYF
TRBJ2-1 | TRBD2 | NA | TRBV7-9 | TGTGCCAGCAGCTTAGCCGCTAGCGGGAGCAGAAATGAGCAGTTCTTC | CASSLAASGSRNEQFF
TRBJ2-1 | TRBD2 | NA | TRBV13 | TGTGCCAGCAGCCTCCGGACTAGCGGGAGCGTTAGAAATGAGCAGTTCTTC | CASSLRTSGSVRNEQFF
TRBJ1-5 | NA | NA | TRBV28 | TGTGCCAGCAGTGCAGCCTATAGCAATCAGCCCCAGCATTTT | CASSAAYSNQPQHF
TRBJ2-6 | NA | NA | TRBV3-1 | TGTGCCAGCAGCCCTGGGTACGTCAGACCCTCTGGGGCCAACGTCCTGACTTTC | CASSPGYVRPSGANVLTF